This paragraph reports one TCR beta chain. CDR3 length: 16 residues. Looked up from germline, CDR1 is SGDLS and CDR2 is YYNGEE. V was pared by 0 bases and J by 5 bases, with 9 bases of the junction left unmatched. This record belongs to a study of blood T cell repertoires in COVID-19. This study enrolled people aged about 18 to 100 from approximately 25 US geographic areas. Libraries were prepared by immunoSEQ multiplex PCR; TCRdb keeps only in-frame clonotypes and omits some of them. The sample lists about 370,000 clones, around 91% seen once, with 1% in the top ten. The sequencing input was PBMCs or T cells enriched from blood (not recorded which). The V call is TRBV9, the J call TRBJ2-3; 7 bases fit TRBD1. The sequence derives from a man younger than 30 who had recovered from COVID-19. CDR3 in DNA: TGTGCCAGCAGCGTAGGAGACAGGGTGGCTAAAGATACGCAGTATTTT. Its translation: CASSVGDRVAKDTQYF.